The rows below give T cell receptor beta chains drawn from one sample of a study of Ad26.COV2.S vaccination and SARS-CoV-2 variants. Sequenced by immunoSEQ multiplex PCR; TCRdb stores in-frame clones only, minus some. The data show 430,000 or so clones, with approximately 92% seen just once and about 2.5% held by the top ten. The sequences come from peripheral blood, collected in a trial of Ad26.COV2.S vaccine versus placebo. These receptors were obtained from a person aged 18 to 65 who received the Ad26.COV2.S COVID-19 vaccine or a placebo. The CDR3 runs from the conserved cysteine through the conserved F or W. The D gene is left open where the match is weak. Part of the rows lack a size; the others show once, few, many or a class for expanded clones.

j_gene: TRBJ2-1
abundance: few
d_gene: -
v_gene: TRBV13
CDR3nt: TGTGCCAGCAGCGACGATAATAATGAGCAGTTCTTC
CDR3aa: CASSDDNNEQFF

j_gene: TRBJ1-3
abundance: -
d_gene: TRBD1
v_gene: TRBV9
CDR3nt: TGTGCCAGCAGCACACAGGGGGCTGGAAACACCATATATTTT
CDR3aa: CASSTQGAGNTIYF

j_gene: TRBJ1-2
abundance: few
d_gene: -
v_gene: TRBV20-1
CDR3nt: TGCAGTGCTAGTAGGGCAGGGGTAGACACCTTC
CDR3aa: CSASRAGVDTF

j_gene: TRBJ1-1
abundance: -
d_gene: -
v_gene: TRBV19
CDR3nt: TGTGCCAGTAAGGGTGAAGCGGAAGCTTTCTTT
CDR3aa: CASKGEAEAFF

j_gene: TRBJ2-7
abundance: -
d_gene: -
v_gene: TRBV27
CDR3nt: TGTGCCAGCAGTTTCACCACTTCCTACGAGCAGTACTTC
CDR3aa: CASSFTTSYEQYF

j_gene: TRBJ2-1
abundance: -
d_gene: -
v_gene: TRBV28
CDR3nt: TGTGCCAGCAGTTTAAGGGACACGGGGTTCTTC
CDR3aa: CASSLRDTGFF

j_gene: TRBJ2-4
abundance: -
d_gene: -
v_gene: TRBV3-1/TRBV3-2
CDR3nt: TGTGCCAGCAGCCATACGGGAAGGCAGTACTTC
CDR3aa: CASSHTGRQYF

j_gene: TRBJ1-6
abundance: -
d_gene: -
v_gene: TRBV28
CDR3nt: TGTGCCAGCAGCCCGGCGAGCTCCTATAATTCACCCCTCCACTTT
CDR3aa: CASSPASSYNSPLHF

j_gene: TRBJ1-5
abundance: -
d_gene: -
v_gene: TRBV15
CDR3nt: TGTGCCACCAGCAGAGAGCAGGGGATCGGCAATCAGCCCCAGCATTTT
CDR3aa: CATSREQGIGNQPQHF

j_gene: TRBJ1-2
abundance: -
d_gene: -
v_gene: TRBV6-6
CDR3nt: TGTGCCAGCAGTATACGCGGACAGTCTAACTATGGCTACACCTTC
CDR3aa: CASSIRGQSNYGYTF

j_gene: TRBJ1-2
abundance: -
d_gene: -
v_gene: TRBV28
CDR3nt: TGTGCCAGCAGCTACAGGTGGGGCTACACCTTC
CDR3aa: CASSYRWGYTF

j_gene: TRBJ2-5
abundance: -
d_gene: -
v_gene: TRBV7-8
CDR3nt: TGTGCCAGCAGCTATGGAGAGACCCAGTACTTC
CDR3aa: CASSYGETQYF

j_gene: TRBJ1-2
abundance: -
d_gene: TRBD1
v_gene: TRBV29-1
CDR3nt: TGCAGCGTCAGGACAGGGGCTAACTATGGCTACACCTTC
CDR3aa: CSVRTGANYGYTF

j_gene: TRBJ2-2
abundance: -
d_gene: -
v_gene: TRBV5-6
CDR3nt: TGTGCCAGCAGTTTTATTTTCCGGGACACCGGGGAGCTGTTTTTT
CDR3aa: CASSFIFRDTGELFF

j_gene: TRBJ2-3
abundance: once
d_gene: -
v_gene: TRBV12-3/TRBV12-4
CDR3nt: TGTGCCAGCAGTTATGGAGATACGCAGTATTTT
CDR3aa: CASSYGDTQYF

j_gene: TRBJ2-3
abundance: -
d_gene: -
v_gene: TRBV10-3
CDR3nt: TGTGCCATCAGTGAGGGGGGGGATACGCAGTATTTT
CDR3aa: CAISEGGDTQYF

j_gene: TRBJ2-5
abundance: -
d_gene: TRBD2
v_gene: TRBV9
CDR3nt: TGTGCCAGCAGCGTCGGCGGGCTAGCGGGCGGGACCCAGTACTTC
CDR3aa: CASSVGGLAGGTQYF

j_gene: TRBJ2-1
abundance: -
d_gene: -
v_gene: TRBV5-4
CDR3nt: TGTGCCAGCAGCTTGGGAGGGGGGGCCTACAATGAGCAGTTCTTC
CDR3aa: CASSLGGGAYNEQFF

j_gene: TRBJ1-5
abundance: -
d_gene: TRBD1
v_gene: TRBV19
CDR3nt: TGTGCCAGTAGTATAGATCCCCTCCTGGCCAGGGGGCGGGTGGATAGCAATCAGCCCCAGCATTTT
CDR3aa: CASSIDPLLARGRVDSNQPQHF

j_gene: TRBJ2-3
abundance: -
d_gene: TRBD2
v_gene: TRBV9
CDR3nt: TGTGCCAGCAGCGCCCGACTAGCGTCTAGCACAGATACGCAGTATTTT
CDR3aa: CASSARLASSTDTQYF

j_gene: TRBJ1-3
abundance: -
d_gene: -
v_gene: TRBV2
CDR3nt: TGTGCCAGCAGTGAATCGGGACCCCCTGGAAACACCATATATTTT
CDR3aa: CASSESGPPGNTIYF

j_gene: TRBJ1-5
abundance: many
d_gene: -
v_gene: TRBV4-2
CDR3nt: TGTGCCAGCAGCCAAGAGGGGACCGAAGGCTATAGCAATCAGCCCCAGCATTTT
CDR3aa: CASSQEGTEGYSNQPQHF

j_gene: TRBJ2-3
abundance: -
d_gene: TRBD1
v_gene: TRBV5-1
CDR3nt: TGCGCCAGCAGCTTGTTTTCGACAGGGCAGGGCGATACGCAGTATTTT
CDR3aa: CASSLFSTGQGDTQYF

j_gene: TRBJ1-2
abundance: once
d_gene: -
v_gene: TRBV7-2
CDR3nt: TGTGCCAGCAGCTTAGCAGACAGCCTGGGCTACACCTTC
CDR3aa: CASSLADSLGYTF